These T cell receptor beta chains were read from a single sample in a study of blood T cell repertoires in COVID-19. Profiled with immunoSEQ multiplex PCR; TCRdb holds only in-frame clones, not every one. The data show about 180,000 clones, over 70% seen once. The sample taken for sequencing was peripheral blood. The receptors come from a woman in her thirties or forties with COVID-19, enrolled during active disease. Both conserved end residues are part of each CDR3. D genes are given only for firm matches. Size values are once, few and many counts, or a class for expanded clones, and some rows have none.

d_call: -; clone_size: -; v_call: TRBV6-5; j_call: TRBJ1-2; cdr3_nt: TGTGCCAGCACCACGGGGGGAAGCCTTTGGGGCTACACCTTC; cdr3_aa: CASTTGGSLWGYTF
d_call: TRBD2; clone_size: -; v_call: TRBV19; j_call: TRBJ2-1; cdr3_nt: TGTGCCAGTAGTATAGGGACTAGCGGTTCCCCGCGGGAGCAGTTCTTC; cdr3_aa: CASSIGTSGSPREQFF
d_call: -; clone_size: -; v_call: TRBV19; j_call: TRBJ2-1; cdr3_nt: TGTGCCAGTAGTATAGCCCACAGCAATGAGCAGTTCTTC; cdr3_aa: CASSIAHSNEQFF
d_call: -; clone_size: -; v_call: TRBV5-4; j_call: TRBJ2-2; cdr3_nt: TGTGCCAGCAGCTTGCAGGGTCCCGGGGAGCTGTTTTTT; cdr3_aa: CASSLQGPGELFF
d_call: TRBD2; clone_size: -; v_call: TRBV24-1; j_call: TRBJ2-5; cdr3_nt: TGTGCCACCAGTGGGGCCACCGGGACTAGGACGCAAGAGACCCAGTACTTC; cdr3_aa: CATSGATGTRTQETQYF
d_call: -; clone_size: -; v_call: TRBV27; j_call: TRBJ1-5; cdr3_nt: TGTGCCAGCAGTTTAATCGGGACAAGCAATCAGCCCCAGCATTTT; cdr3_aa: CASSLIGTSNQPQHF
d_call: TRBD2; clone_size: few; v_call: TRBV2; j_call: TRBJ2-7; cdr3_nt: TGTGCCATCAGACTAGCGGGCTCCTACGAGCAGTACTTC; cdr3_aa: CAIRLAGSYEQYF
d_call: -; clone_size: -; v_call: TRBV5-1; j_call: TRBJ1-2; cdr3_nt: TGCGCCAGCAGCTCGGACGGACTTTCTAACTATGGCTACACCTTC; cdr3_aa: CASSSDGLSNYGYTF
d_call: -; clone_size: -; v_call: TRBV7-9; j_call: TRBJ2-6; cdr3_nt: TGTGCCAGCAGCTTAAAGGGGGACGGCTCTGGGGCCAACGTCCTGACTTTC; cdr3_aa: CASSLKGDGSGANVLTF
d_call: -; clone_size: -; v_call: TRBV28; j_call: TRBJ2-1; cdr3_nt: TGTGCCAGCAGTTTATTAGGGGAACGGCAGTTCTTC; cdr3_aa: CASSLLGERQFF
d_call: -; clone_size: -; v_call: TRBV7-9; j_call: TRBJ2-1; cdr3_nt: TGTGCCAGCAGCTTGGGGGCCCTCAATACTTACAATGAGCAGTTCTTC; cdr3_aa: CASSLGALNTYNEQFF
d_call: TRBD1; clone_size: -; v_call: TRBV5-6; j_call: TRBJ2-7; cdr3_nt: TGTGCCAGCAGCTCACCGACAGGGAACGAGCAGTACTTC; cdr3_aa: CASSSPTGNEQYF
d_call: TRBD1; clone_size: few; v_call: TRBV24-1; j_call: TRBJ1-4; cdr3_nt: TGTGCCACCAGTGAGACAGGGGGTGAAAAACTGTTTTTT; cdr3_aa: CATSETGGEKLFF
d_call: -; clone_size: -; v_call: TRBV19; j_call: TRBJ2-1; cdr3_nt: TGTGCCAGTATGGGTATGGCGGATTCCTACAATGAGCAGTTCTTC; cdr3_aa: CASMGMADSYNEQFF
d_call: -; clone_size: -; v_call: TRBV6-5; j_call: TRBJ1-3; cdr3_nt: TGTGCCAGCAGGTCCACAGGGCGGGGAAACACCATATATTTT; cdr3_aa: CASRSTGRGNTIYF
d_call: -; clone_size: -; v_call: TRBV27; j_call: TRBJ1-2; cdr3_nt: TGTGCCAGCAGTGGACAGATGAACTATGGCTACACCTTC; cdr3_aa: CASSGQMNYGYTF
d_call: -; clone_size: -; v_call: TRBV27; j_call: TRBJ1-1; cdr3_nt: TGTGCCAGCAGTTTGGGCTTGAACACTGAAGCTTTCTTT; cdr3_aa: CASSLGLNTEAFF
d_call: TRBD2; clone_size: -; v_call: TRBV10-1; j_call: TRBJ2-3; cdr3_nt: TGCGCCAGCAGCCCAAGATTCACACTAGCGGGGGGACGGACAGATACGCAGTATTTT; cdr3_aa: CASSPRFTLAGGRTDTQYF
d_call: TRBD1; clone_size: -; v_call: TRBV2; j_call: TRBJ2-3; cdr3_nt: TGTGCCAGCAGATCGGGACAGCTCACAGATACGCAGTATTTT; cdr3_aa: CASRSGQLTDTQYF
d_call: -; clone_size: -; v_call: TRBV21-1; j_call: TRBJ1-4; cdr3_nt: TGTGCCAGCAGCCAGAGGGAAACTCGTGCAACTAATGAAAAACTGTTTTTT; cdr3_aa: CASSQRETRATNEKLFF
d_call: -; clone_size: -; v_call: TRBV5-1; j_call: TRBJ2-7; cdr3_nt: TGCGCCAGCACCCTAACAGGATTGGTCTCCTACGAGCAGTACTTC; cdr3_aa: CASTLTGLVSYEQYF
d_call: -; clone_size: once; v_call: TRBV7-2; j_call: TRBJ2-7; cdr3_nt: TGTGCCAGCAGCTTATTGGCCGAGCAGTACTTC; cdr3_aa: CASSLLAEQYF
d_call: -; clone_size: -; v_call: TRBV7-9; j_call: TRBJ2-4; cdr3_nt: TGTGCCAGCAGCTTCAGTGGGGGGATTAGTAAAAACATTCAGTACTTC; cdr3_aa: CASSFSGGISKNIQYF
d_call: -; clone_size: -; v_call: TRBV27; j_call: TRBJ2-7; cdr3_nt: TGTGCCAGCAGTTTTGGAGAGGCCTACGAGCAGTACTTC; cdr3_aa: CASSFGEAYEQYF
d_call: -; clone_size: -; v_call: TRBV19; j_call: TRBJ2-1; cdr3_nt: TGTGCCAGTAGAACGAGTCGAGAGTATGAGCAGTTCTTC; cdr3_aa: CASRTSREYEQFF
d_call: -; clone_size: -; v_call: TRBV27; j_call: TRBJ2-7; cdr3_nt: TGTGCCAGCAGTTTATTCCGGGGGGCGCCCTACGAGCAGTACTTC; cdr3_aa: CASSLFRGAPYEQYF